The text below deals with one TCR beta chain. Using immunoSEQ multiplex PCR, the repertoire was profiled, and TCRdb retains in-frame clones only, with some absent. In the table there are 120,000 or so clones, approximately 83% of which are singletons. This CDR3 contains 15 residues. Germline V lookup: CDR1 MDHEN, CDR2 SYDVKM. V lost 3 bases, J lost 5 bases, and 8 bases stayed unmatched. This record comes from a study of blood T cell repertoires in COVID-19. Sequencing was performed on peripheral blood. This chain links TRBV28 with TRBJ2-5; 8 bases fit TRBD2. The sequence was obtained from a woman over 75 with acute or convalescent COVID-19. CDR3 sequence (DNA): TGTGCCAGCAGTTTCCGGGGGGGCCTTAGTGAGACCCAGTACTTC. It encodes CASSFRGGLSETQYF.